This T cell receptor beta chain was profiled in a study of blood T cell repertoires in COVID-19. On the study more broadly: Sites in the United States, Italy and Spain provided acute and convalescent COVID-19 samples. In each case, the material was cDNA or gDNA derived from T cells, B-cell-depleted T cells, or PBMCs.

This clone was counted a single time. How the authors handled the data: For nucleated cells, counts were estimated from reference gene primer amplification. The data were produced by immunoSEQ multiplex PCR, yet TCRdb's version contains in-frame clones alone and is incomplete. That table is the source of V, J and clone size, and D and trimming were worked out from the DNA. The top ten clones hold less than 0.6% of a sample with some 140,000 clones, 91% of them seen once. The V gene's germline CDR1 is MNHEY and CDR2 SMNVEV (reference sequence). The CDR3 contains 16 residues. V shed 4 bases and J shed 3 bases, with 16 bases lying between them.

This TCR derives from a man aged 50-59 years with acute or convalescent COVID-19. Material for sequencing was peripheral blood. The V call is TRBV27, the J call TRBJ1-3, with D tentatively TRBD1 (5 bases). The CDR3 spells CASSSLGGAFGNTIYF. The CDR3, as DNA: TGTGCCAGCAGTTCGCTCGGAGGGGCATTTGGAAACACCATATATTTT.